Listed below are T cell receptor beta chains from one sample, sequenced in a study of shared clonotypes between healthy human individuals. Assay used: immunoSEQ multiplex PCR; TCRdb lists only in-frame clones, some missing. The data contain over 1.5 million clones, approximately 98% of them singletons. The sequencing input was naive CD4+ T cells sorted from blood. Receptors were obtained from a young man in good health. Both conserved end residues are part of each CDR3. Fields, in order: clone size, V gene, CDR3 protein. Not all rows give a size; the values are once, few, many and, for expanded clones, a class.

>once|TRBV5-1
CASSLASGYEQYF
>-|TRBV5-1
CASSWAASGTYEQYF
>once|TRBV2
CASSGLAAKNYNEQFF
>-|TRBV7-9
CASSLGTGSNYGYTF
>-|TRBV18
CASSPPNHGGRNEQFF
>-|TRBV2
CASSTRQGAVTQYF
>-|TRBV18
CASSPTGGGTDTQYF
>-|TRBV28
CASSFSDRGPEAFF
>-|TRBV5-1
CASSLGEKTQYF
>-|TRBV6-5
CASSYSGQGPYEQYF
>-|TRBV19
CASTPRSSGNTIYF